Listed here are 12 T cell receptor beta chains from one sample, sequenced in a study of blood T cell repertoires in COVID-19. Sequenced by immunoSEQ multiplex PCR; TCRdb stores in-frame clones only, minus some. The repertoire holds around 57,000 clones, approximately 80% seen once, with around 6% in the top ten. The sequenced sample was peripheral blood. The receptors shown here come from a woman in her 70s with acute or convalescent COVID-19.

This clone was found many times. The rearrangement joins TRBV4-1 to TRBJ2-2, with 7 bases aligning to TRBD1. The junction had 8 bases not matched to a gene; V was cut back by 2 bases and J by 5 bases. Germline V gene lookup returns CDR1 MGHRA and CDR2 YSYEKL. The CDR3 spans 16 residues. CDR3 sequence reads: CASSQYGTDGTGELFF. The DNA for the CDR3 is TGCGCCAGCAGCCAATACGGGACAGACGGGACCGGGGAGCTGTTTTTT.

The sample holds one count of this clone. This sequence joins TRBV19 and TRBJ1-2; D gene uncertain. Germline V gene data show CDR1 as LNHDA and CDR2 as SQIVND (reference sequence). Trimming removed 3 bases from V and 3 bases from J, with 11 bases in between. This CDR3 spans 14 amino acids. This CDR3 reads CASSISVGDYGYTF. The CDR3 nucleotides read TGTGCCAGTAGTATTTCTGTCGGAGACTATGGCTACACCTTC.

CDR3 sequence (DNA): TGTGCCAGCAGCCCAGCTGGAGCGACAGGACATAGGAGGGAAGCTTTCTTT. This codes for CASSPAGATGHRREAFF. The chain employs TRBV5-6 and TRBJ1-1; weak D call: TRBD1 (6 bases). Germline values: CDR1 SGHDT, CDR2 YYEEEE. The CDR3 has 17 amino acids. Trimming removed 4 bases from V and 8 bases from J, with 27 bases in between.

This chain joins TRBV11-2 and TRBJ2-1, with TRBD2 matching 13 bases. This CDR3 region has 14 residues. Germline-derived CDR1 and CDR2 are SGHAT and FQNNGV. Trimming removed 6 bases from V and 10 bases from J; junction bases left unmatched: 6. CDR3 protein: CASRTSGGALEQFF. The CDR3 DNA sequence: TGTGCCAGCAGAACTAGCGGGGGGGCCCTGGAGCAGTTCTTC.

The chain carries TRBV11-2 and TRBJ1-4; D perhaps matches TRBD1 (6 bases). The V end was cut by 3 bases, the J end by 10 bases, with 18 bases between. CDR1 and CDR2 (germline): SGHAT, FQNNGV. This CDR3 comprises 15 residues. The CDR3 loop reads CASSLGWGRGGKLFF. CDR3 DNA sequence: TGTGCCAGCAGCTTGGGTTGGGGCAGGGGTGGAAAACTGTTTTTT. Supplemented by reference TRBV11-2 and TRBJ1-4, the full variable domain reads EAGVAQSPRYKIIEKRQSVAFWCNPISGHATLYWYQQILGQGPKLLIQFQNNGVVDDSQLPKDRFSAERLKGVDSTLKIQPAKLEDSAVYLCASSLGWGRGGKLFFGSGTQLSVL.

The rearrangement links TRBV6-5 to TRBJ1-5, with 11 bases lining up with TRBD1. Germline assignment: CDR1 MNHEY and CDR2 SVGAGI. Unmatched junction bases numbered 5, after V lost 5 bases and J lost 5 bases. The CDR3 extends over 15 amino acids. In DNA form, the CDR3 reads TGTGCCAGCAGTCCGGACAGGGGGCTCTATCAGCCCCAGCATTTT. Translating it yields CASSPDRGLYQPQHF.

This clone has a handful of counts. The chain combines TRBV19 with TRBJ2-1, with 9 bases matching TRBD2. With 8 bases clipped from V and 0 bases from J, the junction kept 8 bases outside the gene matches. CDR1 and CDR2 from the germline V gene are LNHDA and SQIVND (reference sequence). This CDR3 is built from 16 residues. CDR3 nucleotides: TGTGCCAGTCGGGGGCTAGCGGGAAGCTCCTACAATGAGCAGTTCTTC. Translated: CASRGLAGSSYNEQFF.

This chain links TRBV3-1 (or the pseudogene TRBV3-2) with TRBJ1-1; possible D gene TRBD1, 5 bases. V lost 2 bases and J lost 3, with 31 bases in between. Germline V gene lookup returns CDR1 LGHDT and CDR2 YNNKEL (reference sequence). The CDR3 sequence is 21 residues long. The CDR3 region is CASSQWGSSRVLSGWYTEAFF. DNA of the CDR3: TGTGCCAGCAGCCAATGGGGCTCTTCCAGGGTACTCTCGGGTTGGTACACTGAAGCTTTCTTT.

The chain combines TRBV9 with TRBJ2-2; TRBD2 aligns across 7 bases. J was trimmed by 11 bases and V by 4 bases; bases with no gene match: 14. CDR1 and CDR2 (germline): SGDLS, YYNGEE. The CDR3 is 15 residues long. CDR3 DNA sequence: TGTGCCAGCAGCACCCGGGACTACCCGATCGGAGAGCTGTTTTTT. Translating it yields CASSTRDYPIGELFF.

V usage is TRBV18 and J usage is TRBJ2-7; D might be TRBD1 (6 bases). Trimming took 6 bases from V and 3 from J, leaving 15 bases between them. Germline assignment: CDR1 KGHSH and CDR2 LQKENI. There are 14 residues in the CDR3. CDR3 DNA sequence: TGTGCCAGCTCCTACGAAAGGGGGATCTACGAGCAGTACTTC. Translation: CASSYERGIYEQYF.

This rearrangement joins TRBV27 to TRBJ1-2; 10 nucleotides align to TRBD1. Germline loops: CDR1 MNHEY, CDR2 SMNVEV (reference sequence). V shed 5 bases and J 4 bases; nucleotides not matched to a gene: 10. The CDR3 is 16 residues long. The CDR3 loop is CASSASPGQGIYGYTF. CDR3 nucleotide sequence: TGTGCCAGCAGTGCGAGCCCGGGACAGGGGATCTATGGCTACACCTTC.

J is TRBJ2-1 and V is TRBV6-6; tentative D call: TRBD2 (6 bases). CDR1 MNHNY and CDR2 SVGAGI come from the germline V gene (reference sequence). The CDR3 is 14 amino acids. The V end was cut by 7 bases, the J end by 8 bases, with 18 bases between. CDR3 coding DNA: TGTGCCAGCAAGGGGAGGACCTCGTCGGATGAGCAGTTCTTC. Translation gives CASKGRTSSDEQFF.